The 10 T cell receptor beta chains reported below all come from one sample, sequenced in a study of T-cell reconstitution after alpha-beta-depleted transplantation in children. It was with unique molecular identifiers that the TCRbeta library was prepared. TCRdb used MiXCR to reprocess the PCR reads, holding one entry per CDR3 protein. The sample has about 490,000 distinct CDR3 sequences, about 10% seen once. Sequenced material: PBMCs, taken before TCRalphabeta/CD19-depleted stem cell transplant. Receptor source: a child aged 2 to 10 with inherited bone marrow failure, due to receive a stem cell transplant.

There are many counts of this clonotype. The chain employs TRBV5-1 and TRBJ1-4, with 9 bases matching TRBD1. This CDR3 has 15 residues. Germline V gives CDR1 SGHRS, CDR2 YFSETQ. V dropped 4 bases and J dropped 6; count of bases not matched to a gene: 7. CDR3 loop: CASSSRQGGDEKLFF. The CDR3 bases are TGCGCCAGCAGCAGTCGACAGGGGGGAGATGAAAAACTGTTTTTT.

This clonotype was recorded at least ten times. The V and J genes are TRBV4-1 and TRBJ2-7; the D call may be TRBD1 or TRBD2 (5 bases each). This CDR3 has 12 residues. Trimming took off 3 bases at V and 5 bases at J, with 8 bases between the two ends. Germline-derived CDR1 and CDR2 are MGHRA and YSYEKL. The CDR3: CASSQTGHEQYF. The CDR3 DNA follows: TGCGCCAGCAGCCAGACGGGACACGAGCAGTACTTC.

This clonotype has a count of ten or more. J is TRBJ2-5 and V is TRBV28, with a tentative D call TRBD1 (5 bases). CDR1 is MDHEN, CDR2 SYDVKM, per germline. The length of the CDR3 is 21 residues. Trimming took 7 bases from V and 2 from J, leaving 35 bases between them. This CDR3 reads CASTLAQTSTPRTRKQETQYF. CDR3 nucleotides: TGTGCCAGCACTTTGGCTCAAACATCTACGCCTCGGACACGTAAACAAGAGACCCAGTACTTC.

This clonotype was seen ten or more times. The V call is TRBV28, the J call TRBJ2-1; the D gene is possibly TRBD2 (6 bases). V shed 5 bases and J shed 7 bases, with 18 bases lying between them. CDR1 is MDHEN, CDR2 SYDVKM, per germline. The length of the CDR3 is 15 residues. The CDR3 bases are TGTGCCAGCAGTCCGCCGGGACTTCTCCGAAATGAGCAGTTCTTC. This sequence encodes CASSPPGLLRNEQFF. The full variable domain, in which reference TRBV28 and TRBJ2-1 provide the parts outside the CDR3, is DVKVTQSSRYLVKRTGEKVFLECVQDMDHENMFWYRQDPGLGLRLIYFSYDVKMKEKGDIPEGYSVSREKKERFSLILESASTNQTSMYLCASSPPGLLRNEQFFGPGTRLTVL.

This clonotype was observed a few times. The rearrangement joins TRBV9 to TRBJ2-1; the D is unclear. V lost 4 bases and J lost 5, with 7 bases in between. The germline V gene encodes CDR1 SGDLS and CDR2 YYNGEE. This CDR3 contains 12 residues. CDR3 amino acids: CASSILHNEQFF. The CDR3 DNA follows: TGTGCCAGCAGCATACTCCACAATGAGCAGTTCTTC.

This clonotype appeared many times. The chain is built from TRBV20-1 and TRBJ2-7; 8 bases are a match to TRBD1. Germline V gene lookup returns CDR1 DFQATT and CDR2 SNEGSKA (reference sequence). V was pared by 6 bases and J by 1 base, with 5 bases of the junction left unmatched. The CDR3 has 13 residues. The CDR3 loop reads CSAQGAVSYEQYF. In DNA form, the CDR3 reads TGCAGTGCCCAGGGGGCGGTTTCCTACGAGCAGTACTTC.

This clonotype was observed many times. The chain combines TRBV4-3 with TRBJ2-2; 9 bases line up with TRBD2. J lost 4 bases, V lost 0 bases, and 9 bases had no gene match. The germline gives CDR1 LGHNA, CDR2 YSLEER. The CDR3 length is 18 residues. CDR3 amino acids: CASSQDRGLAGFTGELFF. The CDR3 DNA is TGCGCCAGCAGCCAAGATCGGGGGCTAGCGGGATTCACCGGGGAGCTGTTTTTT.

This clonotype was counted many times. The V gene is TRBV27, the J gene TRBJ2-1; D perhaps matches TRBD2 (6 bases). Germline lookup yields CDR1 MNHEY and CDR2 SMNVEV (reference sequence). The CDR3 runs 14 residues. The V gene lost 0 bases and the J gene lost 7 bases, with 10 bases spanning the gap. CDR3 sequence: CASSLSRSGNEQFF. In nucleotides, the CDR3 is TGTGCCAGCAGTTTATCGAGGAGCGGGAATGAGCAGTTCTTC.

This clonotype was detected ten times or more. This sequence joins TRBV29-1 and TRBJ1-2; D call uncertain. V lost 8 bases and J 8 bases, leaving 18 bases between the germline ends. CDR1 SQVTM and CDR2 ANQGSEA come from the germline V gene. The CDR3 spans 12 residues. The CDR3 DNA reads TGCAGCCTACGACTCACCCCGGAGGGCTACACCTTC. This codes for CSLRLTPEGYTF.

This clonotype was observed many times. This chain connects TRBV18 to TRBJ2-3; TRBD1 might be the D (6 bases). Germline CDR1 reads KGHSH; CDR2 reads LQKENI. CDR3 size: 16 residues. V was trimmed by 8 bases and J by 2 bases, leaving 20 bases between them. The CDR3 region has the DNA TGTGCCAGCCTGACCCCCACACAGGGATCCACAGATACGCAGTATTTT. Protein product: CASLTPTQGSTDTQYF.